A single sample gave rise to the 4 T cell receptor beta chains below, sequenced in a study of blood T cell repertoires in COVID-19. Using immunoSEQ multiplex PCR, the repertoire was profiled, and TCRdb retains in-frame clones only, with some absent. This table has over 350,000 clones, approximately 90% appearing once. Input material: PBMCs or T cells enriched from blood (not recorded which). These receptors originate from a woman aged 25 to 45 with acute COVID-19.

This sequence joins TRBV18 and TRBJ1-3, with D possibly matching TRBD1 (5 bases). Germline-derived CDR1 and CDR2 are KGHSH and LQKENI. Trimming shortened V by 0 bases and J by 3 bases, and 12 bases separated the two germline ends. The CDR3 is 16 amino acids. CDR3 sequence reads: CASSPPRTTLGNTIYF. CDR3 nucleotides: TGTGCCAGCTCACCACCGAGGACAACCCTTGGAAACACCATATATTTT.

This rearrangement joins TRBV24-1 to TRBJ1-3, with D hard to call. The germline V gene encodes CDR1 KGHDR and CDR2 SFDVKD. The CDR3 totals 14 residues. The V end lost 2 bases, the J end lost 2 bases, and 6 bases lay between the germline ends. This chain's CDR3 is CATSDSVTGNTIYF. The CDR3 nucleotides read TGTGCCACCAGTGATTCCGTAACTGGAAACACCATATATTTT.

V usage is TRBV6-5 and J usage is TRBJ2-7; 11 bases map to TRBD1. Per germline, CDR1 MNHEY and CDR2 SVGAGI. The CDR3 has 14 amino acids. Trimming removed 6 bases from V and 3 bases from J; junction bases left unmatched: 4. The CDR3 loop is CASRAGTGGYEQYF. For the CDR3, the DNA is TGTGCCAGCAGGGCCGGGACAGGGGGCTACGAGCAGTACTTC.

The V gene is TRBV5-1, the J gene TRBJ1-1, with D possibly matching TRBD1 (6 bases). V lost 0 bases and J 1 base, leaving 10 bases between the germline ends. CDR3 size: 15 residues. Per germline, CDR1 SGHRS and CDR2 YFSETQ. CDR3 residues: CASSLGQGPNTEAFF. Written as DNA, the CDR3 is TGCGCCAGCAGCTTGGGGCAGGGGCCGAACACTGAAGCTTTCTTT. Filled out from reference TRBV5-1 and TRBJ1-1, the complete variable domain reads KAGVTQTPRYLIKTRGQQVTLSCSPISGHRSVSWYQQTPGQGLQFLFEYFSETQRNKGNFPGRFSGRQFSNSRSEMNVSTLELGDSALYLCASSLGQGPNTEAFFGQGTRLTVV.